These T cell receptor beta chains were read from a single sample in a study of technical replicates of blood from several donors. The data were produced by immunoSEQ multiplex PCR, yet TCRdb's version contains in-frame clones alone and is incomplete. The repertoire has approximately 95,000 clones, about 95% of them found once; the top ten carry almost 0.35%. Sequencing was done on a sample of T cells isolated from PBMCs. All receptors come from a human donor in good health. Each CDR3 is given with its conserved first and last residue. A D gene is named only where the DNA matches it firmly.

j_gene,d_gene,v_gene,CDR3nt,CDR3aa
TRBJ1-1,-,TRBV6-1,TGTGCCAGCAGTGTACGGGACACTGAAGCTTTCTTT,CASSVRDTEAFF
TRBJ2-7,TRBD1,TRBV5-6,TGTGCCAGCTCTTGGACAGGGCTCGGCGAGCAGTACTTC,CASSWTGLGEQYF
TRBJ2-5,-,TRBV27,TGTGCCAGCAGTTTATATCTAGGAGAGACCCAGTACTTC,CASSLYLGETQYF
TRBJ2-2,-,TRBV11-3,TGTGCCAGCAGCCCTTATGCCCGGGGCACCGGGGAGCTGTTTTTT,CASSPYARGTGELFF
TRBJ2-1,-,TRBV27,TGTGCCAGCACGACAGTTAACAATGAGCAGTTCTTC,CASTTVNNEQFF
TRBJ1-3,-,TRBV10-3,TGTGCCTTCCAGGACTACTCTGGAAACACCATATATTTT,CAFQDYSGNTIYF
TRBJ1-5,-,TRBV28,TGTGCCAGCAGTTACCTAAATCAGCCCCAGCATTTT,CASSYLNQPQHF
TRBJ2-7,TRBD1,TRBV11-3,TGTGCCAGCAGCCTCACACGGGGACAGAGGGCATCCGAGCAGTACTTC,CASSLTRGQRASEQYF
TRBJ1-1,-,TRBV10-3,TGTGCCATCCGGAGGGGAGGCACTGAAGCTTTCTTT,CAIRRGGTEAFF
TRBJ1-3,TRBD1,TRBV5-1,TGCGCCAGCAGCGAGACAGGGGCAGGAAACACCATATATTTT,CASSETGAGNTIYF